Presented here are 14 T cell receptor beta chains from one specimen sequenced in a study of shared clonotypes between healthy human individuals. Clones were read by immunoSEQ multiplex PCR, and TCRdb kept only the in-frame ones, dropping some. The sample lists about 2.3 million clones, just over 90% occurring once. Sequenced material: naive CD4+ T cells from PBMCs. Subset here: CD45RA+ positively selected. Receptor source: a man younger than 35 in good health. Some clones in this sample may be carry-over from other donors' samples.

The chain couples TRBV18 to TRBJ1-2, with D perhaps matching TRBD1 (5 bases). Trimming removed 5 bases from V and 9 bases from J, with 10 bases in between. Per the germline V gene, CDR1 is KGHSH and CDR2 is LQKENI. The CDR3 is made up of 11 amino acids. CDR3 in amino acids: CASSEGERYTF. Here the CDR3 DNA reads TGTGCCAGCTCAGAAGGGGAGCGCTACACCTTC.

The chain recombines TRBV7-2 with TRBJ2-1; 10 bases fit TRBD2. J gave up 8 bases and V 5 bases, and 12 bases lay outside the gene matches. Germline values: CDR1 SGHTA, CDR2 FQGNSA. The CDR3 runs 16 residues. CDR3 nucleotide sequence: TGTGCCAGCAGCCTTATAGCGGGAGGTCCCTTTGATGAGCAGTTCTTC. Protein sequence: CASSLIAGGPFDEQFF. Drawing the rest from reference TRBV7-2 and TRBJ2-1, the complete variable domain is GAGVSQSPSNKVTEKGKDVELRCDPISGHTALYWYRQSLGQGLEFLIYFQGNSAPDKSGLPSDRFSAERTGGSVSTLTIQRTQQEDSAVYLCASSLIAGGPFDEQFFGPGTRLTVL.

The rearrangement uses TRBV7-2 and TRBJ2-3; 8 nucleotides align to TRBD1. Germline V gives CDR1 SGHTA, CDR2 FQGNSA. The CDR3 consists of 14 residues. Trimming removed 5 bases from V and 4 bases from J; junction bases left unmatched: 5. CDR3 sequence reads: CASSRDRMADTQYF. As DNA, the CDR3 is TGTGCCAGCAGCCGGGACAGGATGGCAGATACGCAGTATTTT.

The chain joins TRBV7-2 to TRBJ2-2; no definite D call. CDR1 and CDR2 from the germline V gene are SGHTA and FQGNSA. The CDR3 has 15 amino acids. The germline V and J ends were trimmed by 2 bases and 1 base, with 8 bases remaining between them. The CDR3 bases are TGTGCCAGCAGCTTATTTTCACTGAACACCGGGGAGCTGTTTTTT. Protein: CASSLFSLNTGELFF. The full variable domain, its missing parts supplied by reference TRBV7-2 and TRBJ2-2, is GAGVSQSPSNKVTEKGKDVELRCDPISGHTALYWYRQSLGQGLEFLIYFQGNSAPDKSGLPSDRFSAERTGGSVSTLTIQRTQQEDSAVYLCASSLFSLNTGELFFGEGSRLTVL.

The chain's CDR3 is CASSKQRDREAFF. CDR3 in DNA: TGTGCCAGCAGTAAACAACGAGACAGAGAAGCTTTCTTT. The chain employs TRBV6-1 and TRBJ1-1; a weak D match, TRBD1 (5 bases). Germline assignment: CDR1 MNHNS and CDR2 SASEGT. CDR3 length equals 13 residues. V lost 5 bases, J lost 8 bases, and 15 bases lay in between.

A word on this clone: The sample contains more than one DNA sequence encoding this CDR3. V and J are TRBV9 and TRBJ2-7; TRBD1 aligns across 12 bases. The length of the CDR3 is 14 residues. Germline V lookup: CDR1 SGDLS, CDR2 YYNGEE. With V trimmed by 4 bases and J by 4 bases, 3 bases remained unmatched. The CDR3 nucleotides are TGTGCCAGCAGCCGGGGACAGGGGGCTTACGAGCAGTACTTC. This codes for CASSRGQGAYEQYF.

The rearrangement uses TRBV27 and TRBJ2-3; 16 bases align to TRBD2. Looked up from germline, CDR1 is MNHEY and CDR2 is SMNVEV (reference sequence). This CDR3 spans 19 amino acids. J was trimmed by 2 bases and V by 5 bases; bases with no gene match: 10. CDR3 protein: CASSRWGLAGGGSTDTQYF. The CDR3 nucleotides read TGTGCCAGCAGTCGTTGGGGACTAGCGGGAGGGGGCTCCACAGATACGCAGTATTTT.

Points on this clone: An end of the junction differs from the germline gene, which may be a read error. The chain employs TRBV28 and TRBJ1-4; 7 positions match TRBD1. The CDR3 sequence is 16 residues long. Germline values: CDR1 MDHEN, CDR2 SYDVKM. In DNA form, the CDR3 reads TGTGCCAGCAGTTTGACAGGGACAATAATGAATGGAAAACTGTTTTTT. It encodes CASSLTGTIMNGKLFF.

This chain joins TRBV19 and TRBJ1-4; weak D call: TRBD1 (5 bases). CDR3 length: 15 residues. Germline CDR1 LNHDA, CDR2 SQIVND (reference sequence). The V gene lost 5 bases and the J gene lost 3 bases, with 13 bases spanning the gap. The CDR3 region has the DNA TGTGCCAGTAGTCCCTGGGACGGCTCTAATGAAAAACTGTTTTTT. Translated: CASSPWDGSNEKLFF.

The rearrangement joins TRBV2 to TRBJ2-3, with 7 bases that match TRBD2. The CDR3 contains 14 residues. Unmatched junction bases numbered 8, after V lost 1 base and J lost 10 bases. Germline V lookup: CDR1 SNHLY, CDR2 FYNNEI. CDR3 DNA sequence: TGTGCCAGCAGTGAAGGGACTAGTCCTTATCCGCAGTATTTT. Amino acid sequence: CASSEGTSPYPQYF.

In its sample, this clone was seen once. The chain employs TRBV6-6 and TRBJ2-1; D gene uncertain. V was clipped by 0 bases and J by 4 bases, with 10 bases between them. Looked up from germline, CDR1 is MNHNY and CDR2 is SVGAGI (reference sequence). The CDR3 covers 15 residues. CDR3 in amino acids: CASSYSGSIYNEQFF. The CDR3 DNA reads TGTGCCAGCAGTTACTCGGGCTCAATTTACAATGAGCAGTTCTTC.

The CDR3 nucleotides are TGTGCCAGCTCACCAAGGGTAGGCGATAACACTGAAGCTTTCTTT. It encodes CASSPRVGDNTEAFF. The genes are TRBV18 and TRBJ1-1, with D unclear. Germline V gives CDR1 KGHSH, CDR2 LQKENI. The CDR3 totals 15 residues. V lost 2 bases, J lost 2 bases, and 12 bases lay in between.

This chain links TRBV29-1 with TRBJ2-3; D may be TRBD2 (6 bases). V lost 7 bases and J 2 bases, leaving 16 bases between the germline ends. Germline V gene sequence: CDR1 SQVTM, CDR2 ANQGSEA. CDR3 size: 14 residues. CDR3 sequence reads: CSATRAGNTDTQYF. In DNA, the CDR3 is TGCAGCGCCACTCGAGCGGGTAACACAGATACGCAGTATTTT.

This clone showed up just a few times. This rearrangement joins TRBV4-2 to TRBJ2-7; D tentatively reads TRBD1 or TRBD2 (5 bases each). Trimming took off 0 bases at V and 7 bases at J, with 10 bases between the two ends. Germline-derived CDR1 and CDR2 are LGHNA and YNFKEQ. The CDR3 has 13 residues. Here the CDR3 DNA reads TGTGCCAGCAGCCAAGATGGATGGGGGGAGCAGTACTTC. Translation: CASSQDGWGEQYF.